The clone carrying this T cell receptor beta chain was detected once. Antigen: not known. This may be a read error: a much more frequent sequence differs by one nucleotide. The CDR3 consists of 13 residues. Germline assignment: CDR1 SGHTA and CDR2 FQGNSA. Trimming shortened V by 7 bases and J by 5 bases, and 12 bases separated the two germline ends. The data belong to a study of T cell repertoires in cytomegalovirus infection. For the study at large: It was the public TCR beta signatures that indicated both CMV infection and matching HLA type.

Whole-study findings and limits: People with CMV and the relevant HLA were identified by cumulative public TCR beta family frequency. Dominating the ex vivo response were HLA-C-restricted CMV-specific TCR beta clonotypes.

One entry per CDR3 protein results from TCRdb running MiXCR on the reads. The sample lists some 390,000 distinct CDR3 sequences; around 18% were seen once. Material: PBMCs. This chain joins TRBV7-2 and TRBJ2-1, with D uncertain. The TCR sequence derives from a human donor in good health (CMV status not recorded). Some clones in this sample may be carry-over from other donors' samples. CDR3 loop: CASTPYMNNEQFF. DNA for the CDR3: TGTGCCAGCACCCCCTACATGAACAATGAGCAGTTCTTC.